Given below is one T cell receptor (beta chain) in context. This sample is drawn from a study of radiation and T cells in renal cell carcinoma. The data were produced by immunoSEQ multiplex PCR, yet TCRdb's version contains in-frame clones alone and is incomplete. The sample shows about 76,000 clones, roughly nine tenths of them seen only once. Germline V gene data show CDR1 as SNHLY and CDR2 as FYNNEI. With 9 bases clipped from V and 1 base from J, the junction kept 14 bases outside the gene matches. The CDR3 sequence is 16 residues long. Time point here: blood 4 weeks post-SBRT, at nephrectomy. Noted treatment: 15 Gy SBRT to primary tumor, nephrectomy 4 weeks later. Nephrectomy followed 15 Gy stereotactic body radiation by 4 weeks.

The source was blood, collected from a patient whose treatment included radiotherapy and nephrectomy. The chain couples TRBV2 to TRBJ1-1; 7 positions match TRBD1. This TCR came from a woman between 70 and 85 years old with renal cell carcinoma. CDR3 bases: TGTGCCAGTACCCTCTCGGTTGGGACAGCGAACACTGAAGCTTTCTTT. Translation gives CASTLSVGTANTEAFF.